The clone carrying this TCR beta chain came up many times. This sample was taken from a study of T cells after yellow fever vaccination. TCRdb ran MiXCR on the 5' RACE reads and lists one entry per CDR3 protein. In the table there are approximately 240,000 distinct CDR3 sequences, around 3.5% of which are singletons. The ends were cut back, 2 bases at V and 3 bases at J, with 8 bases in the middle. The germline V gene encodes CDR1 SGHRS and CDR2 YFSETQ. CDR3 size: 13 residues. The sequence derives from a man between 18 and 35 years old who received the YFV17D yellow fever vaccine. The chain links TRBV5-1 to TRBJ1-2; no firm D call. Sequencing used PBMCs, obtained 15 days after the yellow fever booster vaccination. The CDR3 sequence is CASSFTEDYGYTF. The CDR3 DNA is TGCGCCAGCAGCTTCACAGAGGACTATGGCTACACCTTC.